This TCR beta chain was sequenced for a study of T cell changes during pregnancy in multiple sclerosis. The CDR3 contains 17 residues. Germline-derived CDR1 and CDR2 are SQVTM and ANQGSEA. V dropped 2 bases and J dropped 6; count of bases not matched to a gene: 14. Sequencing used immunoSEQ multiplex PCR; TCRdb keeps in-frame clones, though not all of them. The sample holds about 68,000 clones; less than 95% are singletons and the top ten take around 1.5%. Material: peripheral blood, obtained in the third trimester of pregnancy. The sequence came from a female donor with multiple sclerosis, enrolled in a pregnancy study. V is TRBV29-1 and J is TRBJ2-3; 10 bases are shared with TRBD2. Here the CDR3 reads CSVELLAGPQPVDTQYF. DNA of the CDR3: TGCAGCGTTGAATTACTAGCGGGGCCACAACCGGTGGATACGCAGTATTTT.